These T cell receptor beta chains were read from a single sample in a study of blood T cell repertoires in COVID-19. Sequenced by immunoSEQ multiplex PCR; TCRdb stores in-frame clones only, minus some. This table has about 180,000 clones, approximately 80% appearing once. Sequencing used PBMCs or T cells enriched from blood (not recorded which). The origin of the receptors is a woman aged 45-60 years who had recovered from COVID-19. CDR3s include the opening cysteine and the closing phenylalanine or tryptophan. The D gene is left open where the match is weak. Size is omitted from some rows. Given values are once, few, many or a class for expanded clones.

J gene: TRBJ2-5; D gene: -; V gene: TRBV5-1; clone size: -; CDR3 DNA: TGCGCCAGCAGCATTTGGGGGGAAGAGACCCAGTACTTC; CDR3 protein: CASSIWGEETQYF
J gene: TRBJ2-7; D gene: -; V gene: TRBV18; clone size: -; CDR3 DNA: TGTGCCAGCTCACCACCGGCAGGCCATGACGGCGAGCAGTACTTC; CDR3 protein: CASSPPAGHDGEQYF
J gene: TRBJ2-1; D gene: -; V gene: TRBV28; clone size: -; CDR3 DNA: TGTGCCAGCAGTTGGGACTTCCTAAAGCAGTTCTTC; CDR3 protein: CASSWDFLKQFF
J gene: TRBJ2-1; D gene: -; V gene: TRBV10-3; clone size: -; CDR3 DNA: TGTGCCACCACGGGGTCCGACAATGAGCAGTTCTTC; CDR3 protein: CATTGSDNEQFF
J gene: TRBJ2-7; D gene: TRBD1; V gene: TRBV18; clone size: -; CDR3 DNA: TGTGCCAGCCAACAGGGGCCAGCGGTTATCTACGAGCAGTACTTC; CDR3 protein: CASQQGPAVIYEQYF
J gene: TRBJ1-3; D gene: -; V gene: TRBV19; clone size: once; CDR3 DNA: TGTGCCAGTAGATCAGGAAACACCATATATTTT; CDR3 protein: CASRSGNTIYF
J gene: TRBJ2-5; D gene: -; V gene: TRBV27; clone size: -; CDR3 DNA: TGTGCCAGCACGGGCAGGGGGACTCAAGAGACCCAGTACTTC; CDR3 protein: CASTGRGTQETQYF
J gene: TRBJ1-4; D gene: TRBD1; V gene: TRBV6-5; clone size: -; CDR3 DNA: TGTGCCAGCAGTCGGGACAGAGATGAAAAACTGTTTTTT; CDR3 protein: CASSRDRDEKLFF
J gene: TRBJ1-1; D gene: TRBD1; V gene: TRBV6-5; clone size: -; CDR3 DNA: TGTGCCAGCAGTTCCTGGGACAGGGCCACTGAAGCTTTCTTT; CDR3 protein: CASSSWDRATEAFF
J gene: TRBJ2-3; D gene: TRBD2; V gene: TRBV5-4; clone size: few; CDR3 DNA: TGTGCCAGCAGCTTGACCCTACTAGCGGGAGGTTTAGATACGCAGTATTTT; CDR3 protein: CASSLTLLAGGLDTQYF
J gene: TRBJ1-5; D gene: -; V gene: TRBV6-2/TRBV6-3; clone size: -; CDR3 DNA: TGTGCCAGCAGTCGGAGGGAGGTCGGGAATCAGCCCCAGCATTTT; CDR3 protein: CASSRREVGNQPQHF
J gene: TRBJ2-5; D gene: TRBD1; V gene: TRBV4-1; clone size: -; CDR3 DNA: TGCGCCAGCAGCCAAGTGGGCGCAGGGGGACAAGAGACCCAGTACTTC; CDR3 protein: CASSQVGAGGQETQYF
J gene: TRBJ2-3; D gene: TRBD2; V gene: TRBV9; clone size: -; CDR3 DNA: TGTGCCAGCAGCGTAGGAGGCGGGAGTGGGGCAGATACGCAGTATTTT; CDR3 protein: CASSVGGGSGADTQYF
J gene: TRBJ2-7; D gene: -; V gene: TRBV5-4; clone size: -; CDR3 DNA: TGTGCCAGCAGCCAGGGGTCGCAGGGGGGAAAGGAGCAGTACTTC; CDR3 protein: CASSQGSQGGKEQYF
J gene: TRBJ2-2; D gene: TRBD1; V gene: TRBV4-1; clone size: -; CDR3 DNA: TGCGCCAGCGAACTCACCGGGACAGGTGTCGTCGGGGAGCTGTTTTTT; CDR3 protein: CASELTGTGVVGELFF
J gene: TRBJ2-5; D gene: -; V gene: TRBV2; clone size: -; CDR3 DNA: TGTGCCAGCAGTGAATCAGGGGGGCAAGAGACCCAGTACTTC; CDR3 protein: CASSESGGQETQYF
J gene: TRBJ2-1; D gene: TRBD2; V gene: TRBV7-3; clone size: -; CDR3 DNA: TGTGCCAGCAGCTTAACTAGCGGGATTTACAATGAGCAGTTCTTC; CDR3 protein: CASSLTSGIYNEQFF
J gene: TRBJ2-1; D gene: TRBD2; V gene: TRBV7-9; clone size: -; CDR3 DNA: TGTGCCAGCAGCTCCCGGGCGGGAGGGCCGGTCAATGAGCAGTTCTTC; CDR3 protein: CASSSRAGGPVNEQFF
J gene: TRBJ1-2; D gene: -; V gene: TRBV5-6; clone size: few; CDR3 DNA: TGTGCCAGCAACTCCCTGGCGGGGGGCTTCAACTATGGCTACACCTTC; CDR3 protein: CASNSLAGGFNYGYTF
J gene: TRBJ2-2; D gene: -; V gene: TRBV21-1; clone size: -; CDR3 DNA: TGTGCCAGCAGCAAAGGGCCAGGAAGTCCGTACGCTGAGCTGTTTTTT; CDR3 protein: CASSKGPGSPYAELFF
J gene: TRBJ2-1; D gene: TRBD1; V gene: TRBV7-7; clone size: -; CDR3 DNA: TGTGCCACCTCCGGGGGAGTTGGACAGGGATACAATGAGCAGTTCTTC; CDR3 protein: CATSGGVGQGYNEQFF
J gene: TRBJ2-5; D gene: -; V gene: TRBV7-3; clone size: -; CDR3 DNA: TGTGCCAGCAGCTTTCAGGGCGGCCAAGAGACCCAGTACTTC; CDR3 protein: CASSFQGGQETQYF
J gene: TRBJ2-7; D gene: TRBD2; V gene: TRBV3-1/TRBV3-2; clone size: few; CDR3 DNA: TGTGCCAGCAGCCGGTGGGGGGGCTACGAGCAGTACTTC; CDR3 protein: CASSRWGGYEQYF
J gene: TRBJ1-1; D gene: -; V gene: TRBV2; clone size: -; CDR3 DNA: TGTGCCAGCAGACAACAACAGGGATCGGAAGCTTTCTTT; CDR3 protein: CASRQQQGSEAFF
J gene: TRBJ2-7; D gene: TRBD2; V gene: TRBV15; clone size: -; CDR3 DNA: TGTGCCACCAGCAGGATAGCGGGAGACTACGAGCAGTACTTC; CDR3 protein: CATSRIAGDYEQYF
J gene: TRBJ1-1; D gene: TRBD1; V gene: TRBV7-2; clone size: -; CDR3 DNA: TGTGCCAGCAGCTTAGTTTGGACAGGGGGCGAAGCTTTCTTT; CDR3 protein: CASSLVWTGGEAFF
J gene: TRBJ2-5; D gene: TRBD1; V gene: TRBV11-2; clone size: -; CDR3 DNA: TGTGCCAGCAGCCCTGGACAGGGTGCGGGGACCACCCAGTACTTC; CDR3 protein: CASSPGQGAGTTQYF
J gene: TRBJ1-1; D gene: TRBD1; V gene: TRBV18; clone size: -; CDR3 DNA: TGTGCCAGCTCACCCCAGGACAGGGGGCAGATGAGGAACACTGAAGCTTTCTTT; CDR3 protein: CASSPQDRGQMRNTEAFF
J gene: TRBJ2-3; D gene: -; V gene: TRBV20-1; clone size: -; CDR3 DNA: TGCAGTCCTGCGAGCACAGATACGCAGTATTTT; CDR3 protein: CSPASTDTQYF
J gene: TRBJ1-1; D gene: -; V gene: TRBV12-3/TRBV12-4; clone size: few; CDR3 DNA: TGTGCCAGCAGTTTTATGCAGTCTGAAGCTTTCTTT; CDR3 protein: CASSFMQSEAFF
J gene: TRBJ1-5; D gene: -; V gene: TRBV19; clone size: -; CDR3 DNA: TGTGCCAGTAGTAACAGGGTCGTCCGGACCCAGCATTTT; CDR3 protein: CASSNRVVRTQHF
J gene: TRBJ1-1; D gene: TRBD1; V gene: TRBV5-1; clone size: -; CDR3 DNA: TGCGCCAGCAGCTTACACGCCGGGACAGAATACGAAGCTTTCTTT; CDR3 protein: CASSLHAGTEYEAFF
J gene: TRBJ1-1; D gene: -; V gene: TRBV18; clone size: few; CDR3 DNA: TGTGCCAGCTCACCATACGCGACAAGGGGAGGGACTGAAGCTTTCTTT; CDR3 protein: CASSPYATRGGTEAFF
J gene: TRBJ1-1; D gene: TRBD1; V gene: TRBV24-1; clone size: -; CDR3 DNA: TGTGCCACCAGTGACGGACGGACAGGGGCGAACACTGAAGCTTTCTTT; CDR3 protein: CATSDGRTGANTEAFF
J gene: TRBJ2-1; D gene: -; V gene: TRBV6-5; clone size: -; CDR3 DNA: TGTGCCAGCAGTACTTTATCACCCCCTACCGTCTTC; CDR3 protein: CASSTLSPPTVF
J gene: TRBJ2-3; D gene: TRBD1; V gene: TRBV19; clone size: many; CDR3 DNA: TGTGCCAGTAGTACTCCGGGACAGGGGGGAGATACGCAGTATTTT; CDR3 protein: CASSTPGQGGDTQYF
J gene: TRBJ2-1; D gene: TRBD1; V gene: TRBV7-8; clone size: -; CDR3 DNA: TGTGCCAGCAGCCCACCCCGTCACCGGACAGGTGAGGGGGAGCAGTTCTTC; CDR3 protein: CASSPPRHRTGEGEQFF
J gene: TRBJ2-5; D gene: TRBD2; V gene: TRBV19; clone size: few; CDR3 DNA: TGTGCCAGTAGTAGGACTAGCGGGACGACTCGAGAGACCCAGTACTTC; CDR3 protein: CASSRTSGTTRETQYF
J gene: TRBJ2-7; D gene: TRBD1; V gene: TRBV30; clone size: -; CDR3 DNA: TGTGCCTGGGGAGGAGGACAGGGGTACGAGCAGTACTTC; CDR3 protein: CAWGGGQGYEQYF
J gene: TRBJ1-3; D gene: TRBD1; V gene: TRBV18; clone size: -; CDR3 DNA: TGTGCCAGCTCACCCAAACAGGCGGGGACAGCTGGAAACACCATATATTTT; CDR3 protein: CASSPKQAGTAGNTIYF
J gene: TRBJ2-7; D gene: TRBD1; V gene: TRBV28; clone size: -; CDR3 DNA: TGTGCCAGCAGTTCACCGGGACAGGGGTCCTACGAGCAGTACTTC; CDR3 protein: CASSSPGQGSYEQYF
J gene: TRBJ1-1; D gene: TRBD1; V gene: TRBV5-4; clone size: -; CDR3 DNA: TGTGCCAGCAGCCCGGGACAGGTTGGAATAACAACTGAAGCTTTCTTT; CDR3 protein: CASSPGQVGITTEAFF
J gene: TRBJ2-5; D gene: TRBD2; V gene: TRBV5-5; clone size: -; CDR3 DNA: TGTGCCAGCAGCTTCCCTAGCGGGGAGACCCAGTACTTC; CDR3 protein: CASSFPSGETQYF
J gene: TRBJ2-1; D gene: -; V gene: TRBV11-2; clone size: -; CDR3 DNA: TGTGCCAGCAGCTCGCGAACGGGACTCTCGAATGAGCAGTTCTTC; CDR3 protein: CASSSRTGLSNEQFF
J gene: TRBJ1-4; D gene: TRBD1; V gene: TRBV28; clone size: -; CDR3 DNA: TGTGCCGGAGGGGGCGCGAGGGAAAAACTGTTTTTT; CDR3 protein: CAGGGAREKLFF
J gene: TRBJ2-1; D gene: TRBD2; V gene: TRBV6-5; clone size: -; CDR3 DNA: TGTGCCAGCAGTTACTCTATCCTAGCGGGGAGCAATGAGCAGTTCTTC; CDR3 protein: CASSYSILAGSNEQFF
J gene: TRBJ1-2; D gene: TRBD1; V gene: TRBV4-2; clone size: -; CDR3 DNA: TGTGCCAGCAGCCCCAACAGGGGTCTAGGCTACACCTTC; CDR3 protein: CASSPNRGLGYTF
J gene: TRBJ1-6; D gene: TRBD1; V gene: TRBV3-1/TRBV3-2; clone size: -; CDR3 DNA: TGTGCCAGCAACGGGGACAGCGCAGCAGGGTCACCCCTCCACTTT; CDR3 protein: CASNGDSAAGSPLHF
J gene: TRBJ2-3; D gene: TRBD1; V gene: TRBV5-5; clone size: -; CDR3 DNA: TGTGCCAGGATGATTTTGACAGGGGATTCGAGCACAGATACGCAGTATTTT; CDR3 protein: CARMILTGDSSTDTQYF
J gene: TRBJ2-5; D gene: TRBD1; V gene: TRBV3-1/TRBV3-2; clone size: -; CDR3 DNA: TGTGCCAGCAGCGTAAACAGGGGGCGAGAGACCCAGTACTTC; CDR3 protein: CASSVNRGRETQYF
J gene: TRBJ2-5; D gene: TRBD2; V gene: TRBV15; clone size: -; CDR3 DNA: TGTGCCACCAGCGGGACGGTCGCGGGAGGAGAGACCCAGTACTTC; CDR3 protein: CATSGTVAGGETQYF
J gene: TRBJ1-2; D gene: TRBD1; V gene: TRBV19; clone size: once; CDR3 DNA: TGTGCCAGTTCCCGGGGGGACAGGACCGATGGCTACACCTTC; CDR3 protein: CASSRGDRTDGYTF
J gene: TRBJ1-4; D gene: TRBD1; V gene: TRBV28; clone size: once; CDR3 DNA: TGTGCCAGCAGTCCTCAGACAGGGGTGGGTGAAAAACTGTTTTTT; CDR3 protein: CASSPQTGVGEKLFF
J gene: TRBJ1-2; D gene: TRBD1; V gene: TRBV2; clone size: -; CDR3 DNA: TGTGCCAGCAGTGAAGTCCAGGGGGATGATGGCTACACCTTC; CDR3 protein: CASSEVQGDDGYTF
J gene: TRBJ1-1; D gene: -; V gene: TRBV7-2; clone size: once; CDR3 DNA: TGTGCCAGCAGGCCAGACAGATTAAACGAAGCTTTCTTT; CDR3 protein: CASRPDRLNEAFF
J gene: TRBJ1-2; D gene: -; V gene: TRBV5-6; clone size: -; CDR3 DNA: TGTGCCAGCAGCTTCGCGGAGGGTGTCGGCTACACCTTC; CDR3 protein: CASSFAEGVGYTF
J gene: TRBJ2-7; D gene: TRBD2; V gene: TRBV7-2; clone size: -; CDR3 DNA: TGTGCCAGCAGCAAATCGACTAGCGGATCCTACGAGCAGTACTTC; CDR3 protein: CASSKSTSGSYEQYF
J gene: TRBJ1-5; D gene: -; V gene: TRBV28; clone size: many; CDR3 DNA: TGTGCCAGCAGGGGGGACTATAGCAATCAGCCCCAGCATTTT; CDR3 protein: CASRGDYSNQPQHF
J gene: TRBJ2-2; D gene: TRBD2; V gene: TRBV5-1; clone size: -; CDR3 DNA: TGCGCCAGCAGCCCGACTAGCGGGAAGAACACCGGGGAGCTGTTTTTT; CDR3 protein: CASSPTSGKNTGELFF